The rows below give T cell receptor beta chains drawn from one sample of a study of post-analysis software for immune sequencing data. TCRdb fed the PCR reads into MiXCR, producing one record per CDR3 protein. Of 500,000 to 600,000 distinct CDR3 sequences listed, around 40% are singletons. Material: blood. The receptors were gathered from a girl aged 10-17 years with multiple sclerosis. The CDR3 runs from the conserved cysteine through the conserved F or W. D genes are given only for firm matches. A row's size may be missing; if present it is once, few, many or a size class.

abundance,len,v_gene,j_gene,d_gene,CDR3nt,CDR3aa
NA,13,TRBV4-1,TRBJ2-1,NA,TGCGCCAGCAGCCAAATGGGGTACAATGAGCAGTTCTTC,CASSQMGYNEQFF
NA,14,TRBV20-1,TRBJ1-5,NA,TGCAGTGCCTCACGAGGGGGGAGCAATCAGCCCCAGCATTTT,CSASRGGSNQPQHF
NA,13,TRBV5-1,TRBJ2-3,NA,TGCGCCAGCGGCCCTTCATCCACAGATACGCAGTATTTT,CASGPSSTDTQYF
NA,16,TRBV5-1,TRBJ2-3,TRBD2,TGCGCCAGCAGCTTGGAGCCGGGAGGGCCGGGAAATACGCAGTATTTT,CASSLEPGGPGNTQYF
NA,13,TRBV5-1,TRBJ2-4,NA,TGCGCCAGCAGCCGACCCGCGGAAAACATTCAGTACTTC,CASSRPAENIQYF
once,14,TRBV5-1,TRBJ2-1,NA,TGCGCCAGCAGCTTGGATTCGTACCAGAAGGCCCAGTTCTTC,CASSLDSYQKAQFF
few,14,TRBV12-3/TRBV12-4,TRBJ1-2,NA,TGTGCCAGCAGTTCAAGACAGTTATTCTATGGCTACACCTTC,CASSSRQLFYGYTF
few,12,TRBV20-1,TRBJ1-2,NA,TGCAGTGTGGACAGAGTTTCTTATGGCTACACCTTC,CSVDRVSYGYTF
NA,13,TRBV14,TRBJ1-2,NA,TGTGCCAGCAGCCAATCTGGGATGGTGGGCTACACCTTC,CASSQSGMVGYTF
few,12,TRBV7-2,TRBJ2-7,NA,TGTGCCTCAGCTCCTAGCCCCTACGAGCAGTACTTC,CASAPSPYEQYF
NA,14,TRBV10-2,TRBJ2-2,TRBD2,TGCGCCAGCAGCCCCACACTAGCGGCCGGGGAGCTGTTTTTT,CASSPTLAAGELFF
once,15,TRBV5-1,TRBJ1-2,NA,TGCGCCAGCAGCACCGGGGACACCTCTAACTATGGCTACACCTTC,CASSTGDTSNYGYTF
NA,13,TRBV12-3/TRBV12-4,TRBJ2-3,NA,TGTGCCAGCAGTTTAGGTCCGGGAGATACGCAGTATTTT,CASSLGPGDTQYF
few,15,TRBV11-2,TRBJ2-7,NA,TGTGCCAGCAGCCCTAACCGACTACCGCCGGGGGAGCAGTACTTC,CASSPNRLPPGEQYF
few,14,TRBV5-1,TRBJ2-3,NA,TGCGCCAGCGGCAGGGCTGGGTCCACAGATACGCAGTATTTT,CASGRAGSTDTQYF
few,16,TRBV4-1,TRBJ1-2,NA,TGCGCCAGCAGTCGAACGCGAGCGGGAAAGAACTATGGCTACACCTTC,CASSRTRAGKNYGYTF
NA,14,TRBV20-1,TRBJ1-1,NA,TGCAGTGCTAGAGAAGGGGGGGCCCGCACTGAAGCTTTCTTT,CSAREGGARTEAFF
NA,16,TRBV30,TRBJ2-6,NA,TGTGCCTGGAGTGGCGACAGGTACTCTGGGGCCAACGTCCTGACTTTC,CAWSGDRYSGANVLTF
few,14,TRBV7-6,TRBJ2-5,TRBD1,TGTGCCAGCAGCTTAGGCCCGACAGGGGGGACCCAGTACTTC,CASSLGPTGGTQYF
NA,16,TRBV27,TRBJ2-1,NA,TGTGCCAGCAGTCCTCGGGGCGGCAGAAAGAGGGATGAGCAGTTCTTC,CASSPRGGRKRDEQFF
few,14,TRBV18,TRBJ1-4,NA,TGTGCCAGCTCACCAGCTCGGGCCGAGGAAAAACTGTTTTTT,CASSPARAEEKLFF
NA,13,TRBV20-1,TRBJ1-4,NA,TGCAGTGCTAGTGGCCCAGGAGATGAAAAACTGTTTTTT,CSASGPGDEKLFF